This TCR beta chain was captured by sequencing in a study of T-cell reconstitution after alpha-beta-depleted transplantation in children. Whole-study results and caveats: Two months or so post-transplant, alpha-beta T cells reportedly derived from several hundred expanded graft clones. From newly produced T cells came most of the T-cell counts and diversity one year after transplant. It was surviving recipient T cells and thymic progenitors that gave some patients high TCRbeta diversity at day 60.

The germline CDR1 and CDR2 sequences are DFQATT and SNEGSKA (reference sequence). Trimming removed 6 bases from V and 7 bases from J; junction bases left unmatched: 8. The CDR3 consists of 14 residues. Concerning this clonotype itself: Its antigen is still unknown.

The library targeted TCRbeta and was prepared with unique molecular identifiers. In TCRdb, the PCR reads were re-called with MiXCR into one record per CDR3 protein. The data contain almost 600,000 distinct CDR3 sequences, about a quarter of them singletons. The origin of this receptor is a boy under three years old with Wiskott-Aldrich syndrome, due to receive a stem cell transplant. The material sequenced was PBMCs, taken before TCRalphabeta/CD19-depleted stem cell transplant. The V gene is TRBV20-1, the J gene TRBJ2-1, with 11 bases matching TRBD2. This CDR3 is CSAAGTSGGNEQFF. The CDR3 DNA is TGCAGTGCCGCCGGGACTAGCGGAGGAAATGAGCAGTTCTTC.